These T cell receptor beta chains were read from a single sample in a study of blood T cell repertoires in COVID-19. The table came from immunoSEQ multiplex PCR; TCRdb's copy has only in-frame clones and leaves some out. The data contain 200,000 to 250,000 clones, around 80% of them seen just once; the ten biggest clones take up around 7.8%. Material for sequencing was peripheral blood. The source is an elderly woman with COVID-19, enrolled during active disease. The conserved cysteine and the conserved F or W are not part of the CDR3 here.

V gene	J gene	CDR3 protein
TRBV5-1	TRBJ1-3	ASSPMSSGNTIY
TRBV5-1	TRBJ1-2	ASSTLDRNYGYT
TRBV6-5	TRBJ1-1	ASLRPGLSNTEAF
TRBV27	TRBJ1-2	ASKRTGDYGYT
TRBV9	TRBJ2-3	ASSVGLEGIDTQY
TRBV3-1/TRBV3-2	TRBJ1-1	ASSQDWGFTEAF
TRBV11-2	TRBJ2-2	ASSLNTGELF
TRBV10-3	TRBJ2-3	AISSPSGSGENTDTQY
TRBV5-1	TRBJ2-3	ASSLAGGPADTQY
TRBV5-5	TRBJ1-6	ASSLAEVSPLH
TRBV7-7	TRBJ2-5	ASSSGTGRMETQY
TRBV5-5	TRBJ2-1	ASSVRLAGGREQF
TRBV7-2	TRBJ1-1	ASSLDRQDSSNTEAF
TRBV2	TRBJ1-4	ASSGTGSNEKLF
TRBV5-4	TRBJ2-2	ASSFGLAGVRTGELF
TRBV3-1/TRBV3-2	TRBJ2-5	ASSRAGEETQY
TRBV11-2	TRBJ1-4	ASSRVYREKLF
TRBV28	TRBJ1-2	ASSPNLPPYRSPTGYT
TRBV29-1	TRBJ1-1	SAKGQLNTEAF
TRBV29-1	TRBJ2-3	SAWEKAVSDTQY
TRBV9	TRBJ2-1	ASSVDPTSGVSSYNEQF
TRBV27	TRBJ2-5	ASSPRGLRGTQY
TRBV6-5	TRBJ1-3	ASKRRTDSGNTIY
TRBV18	TRBJ1-6	ASSPGGTFNSPLH
TRBV6-6	TRBJ1-1	ASSQGGNTEAF
TRBV7-7	TRBJ1-2	ASSLSRVMGLVYGYT
TRBV28	TRBJ1-2	ASSQGQGRSGYT
TRBV4-1	TRBJ1-4	ASSQDQGLGEKLF
TRBV7-7	TRBJ2-5	ASRQGAGETQY
TRBV2	TRBJ1-3	ASGPGNTIY
TRBV15	TRBJ1-5	ATSRDHTGQPQH
TRBV20-1	TRBJ1-5	SASRAGEDQPQH
TRBV7-3	TRBJ2-3	ASSISGDYTDTQY